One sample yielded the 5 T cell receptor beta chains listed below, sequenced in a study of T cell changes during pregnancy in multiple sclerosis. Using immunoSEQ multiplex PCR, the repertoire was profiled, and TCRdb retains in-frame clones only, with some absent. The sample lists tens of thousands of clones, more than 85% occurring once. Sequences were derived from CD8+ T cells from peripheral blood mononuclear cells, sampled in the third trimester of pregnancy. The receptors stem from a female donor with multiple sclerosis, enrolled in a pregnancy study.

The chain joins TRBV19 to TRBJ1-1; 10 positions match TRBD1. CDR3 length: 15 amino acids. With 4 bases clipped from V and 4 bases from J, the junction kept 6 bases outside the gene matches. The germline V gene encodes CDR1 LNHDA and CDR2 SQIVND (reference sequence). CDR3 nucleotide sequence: TGTGCCAGTAGTAGCTGGACAGGGGGAAGCACTGAAGCTTTCTTT. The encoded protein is CASSSWTGGSTEAFF.

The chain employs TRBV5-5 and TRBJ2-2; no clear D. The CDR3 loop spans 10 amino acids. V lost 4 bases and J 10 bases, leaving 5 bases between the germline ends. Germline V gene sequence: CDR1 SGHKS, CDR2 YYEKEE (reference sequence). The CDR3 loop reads CASSLMELFF. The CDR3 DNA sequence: TGTGCCAGCAGCCTAATGGAGCTGTTTTTT. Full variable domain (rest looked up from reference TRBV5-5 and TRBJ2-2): DAGVTQSPTHLIKTRGQQVTLRCSPISGHKSVSWYQQVLGQGPQFIFQYYEKEERGRGNFPDRFSARQFPNYSSELNVNALLLGDSALYLCASSLMELFFGEGSRLTVL.

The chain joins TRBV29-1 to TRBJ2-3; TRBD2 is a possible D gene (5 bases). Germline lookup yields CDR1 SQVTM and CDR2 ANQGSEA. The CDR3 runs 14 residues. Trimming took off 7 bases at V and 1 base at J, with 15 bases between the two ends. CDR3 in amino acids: CSAAGVEGTDTQYF. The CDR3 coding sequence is TGCAGCGCCGCCGGGGTAGAGGGCACAGATACGCAGTATTTT.

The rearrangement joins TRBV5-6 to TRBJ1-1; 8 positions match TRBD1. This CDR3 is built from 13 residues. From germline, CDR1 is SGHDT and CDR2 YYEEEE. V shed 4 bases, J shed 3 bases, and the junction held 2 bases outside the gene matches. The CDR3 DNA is TGTGCCAGCAGCGTACAGGGGGACACTGAAGCTTTCTTT. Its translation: CASSVQGDTEAFF.

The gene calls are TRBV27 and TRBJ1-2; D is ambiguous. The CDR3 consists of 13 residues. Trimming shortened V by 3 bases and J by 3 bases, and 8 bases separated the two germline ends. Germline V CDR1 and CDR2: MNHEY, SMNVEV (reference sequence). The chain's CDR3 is CASSFGGDYGYTF. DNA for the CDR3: TGTGCCAGCAGTTTCGGCGGGGACTATGGCTACACCTTC.